The 29 T cell receptor beta chains in this list originate from one sample, sequenced in a study of T cell changes during pregnancy in multiple sclerosis. Generated by immunoSEQ multiplex PCR, the TCRdb table keeps only in-frame clones and is missing some. The data hold some 80,000 clones, with 89% observed a single time. This specimen was peripheral blood, taken in the first trimester of pregnancy. These TCRs come from a female donor in good health, enrolled as a control in a pregnancy study.

V usage is TRBV6-6 and J usage is TRBJ1-3; 7 bases align to TRBD1. The CDR3 runs to 16 residues. Germline V gene sequence: CDR1 MNHNY, CDR2 SVGAGI (reference sequence). V trimming: 0 bases; J trimming: 4 bases; junction bases outside the gene matches: 6. The CDR3 reads CASSYSTTGTGNTIYF. DNA of the CDR3: TGTGCCAGCAGTTACTCGACGACAGGGACCGGAAACACCATATATTTT.

The genes are TRBV29-1 and TRBJ1-2; 12 bases agree with TRBD1. Germline loops: CDR1 SQVTM, CDR2 ANQGSEA. J lost 6 bases, V lost 4 bases, and 9 bases had no gene match. This CDR3 comprises 15 residues. This chain's CDR3 is CSVAWGQGAQDGYTF. CDR3 bases: TGCAGCGTTGCGTGGGGACAGGGGGCGCAGGATGGCTACACCTTC.

This clone showed up just once. This sequence joins TRBV18 and TRBJ2-7; 12 nucleotides match TRBD2. This CDR3 has 18 residues. Per germline, CDR1 KGHSH and CDR2 LQKENI. Unmatched junction bases numbered 6, after V lost 0 bases and J lost 0 bases. In DNA, the CDR3 is TGTGCCAGCTCACCACCGACTAGCGGGAGATTAAGCTCCTACGAGCAGTACTTC. Its protein is CASSPPTSGRLSSYEQYF.

V gene TRBV9 combines with J gene TRBJ2-7, with D possibly matching TRBD2 (6 bases). The V and J ends lost 0 bases and 3 bases respectively, with 10 bases between them. The CDR3 is 14 amino acids. CDR1 SGDLS and CDR2 YYNGEE come from the germline V gene. The CDR3, as DNA: TGTGCCAGCAGCGTAGGGAGGGGAGACTACGAGCAGTACTTC. It is translated as CASSVGRGDYEQYF.

The V and J genes are TRBV7-9 and TRBJ2-7; D unresolved. This CDR3 has 16 residues. V lost 5 bases, J lost 3 bases, and 20 bases lay in between. Germline CDR1 reads SEHNR; CDR2 reads FQNEAQ (reference sequence). The CDR3 DNA follows: TGTGCCAGCAGCCCCCTGATTGGTCGCAGCGACTACGAGCAGTACTTC. This translates into CASSPLIGRSDYEQYF.

CDR3 amino acids: CASRPAGTVTEAFF. CDR3 sequence (DNA): TGTGCCAGTAGACCCGCCGGGACAGTGACTGAAGCTTTCTTT. The chain carries TRBV19 and TRBJ1-1; TRBD1 aligns across 7 bases. Trimming took 6 bases from V and 5 from J; bases not matched to a gene: 9. From germline, CDR1 is LNHDA and CDR2 SQIVND (reference sequence). The CDR3 loop spans 14 amino acids.

The chain combines TRBV6-1 with TRBJ1-2; TRBD1 aligns across 8 bases. Losses at the gene ends were 1 base for V and 8 bases for J; bases not matched to a gene: 9. The CDR3 covers 15 residues. Germline V gene lookup returns CDR1 MNHNS and CDR2 SASEGT. CDR3 DNA: TGTGCCAGCAGTGAAGGAAGGGGGACAGGAGCCGGCTACACCTTC. It translates to CASSEGRGTGAGYTF.

This chain joins TRBV11-2 and TRBJ1-6; tentative D call: TRBD1 (6 bases). The germline V and J ends were trimmed by 4 bases and 5 bases, with 9 bases remaining between them. Germline values: CDR1 SGHAT, CDR2 FQNNGV. The CDR3 loop spans 14 amino acids. The CDR3 DNA reads TGTGCCAGCAGCTGGGCAGGGGATAATTCACCCCTCCACTTT. Translated: CASSWAGDNSPLHF. Based on the CDR3 plus reference TRBV11-2 and TRBJ1-6, the full variable domain is EAGVAQSPRYKIIEKRQSVAFWCNPISGHATLYWYQQILGQGPKLLIQFQNNGVVDDSQLPKDRFSAERLKGVDSTLKIQPAKLEDSAVYLCASSWAGDNSPLHFGNGTRLTVT.

V gene TRBV4-3 combines with J gene TRBJ2-5, with TRBD1 matching 11 bases. The better agreement between TRBJ2-7 and the DNA end casts doubt on the J call. The germline V gene encodes CDR1 LGHNA and CDR2 YSLEER. This CDR3 spans 15 amino acids. CDR3 residues: CASSQGQGESYEQYF. CDR3 bases: TGCGCCAGCAGCCAGGGACAGGGGGAATCCTACGAGCAGTACTTC.

V gene TRBV19 combines with J gene TRBJ2-3; 12 nucleotides line up with TRBD2. CDR1 and CDR2 (germline): LNHDA, SQIVND (reference sequence). Germline trimming cut 2 bases from V and 5 bases from J; bases unmatched to any gene: 8. The CDR3 contains 17 residues. CDR3 sequence reads: CASSILGLAGNEDTQYF. For the CDR3, the DNA is TGTGCCAGTAGTATACTAGGACTAGCGGGAAACGAAGATACGCAGTATTTT.

The genes are TRBV2 and TRBJ1-4; 11 bases line up with TRBD1. Germline V gene sequence: CDR1 SNHLY, CDR2 FYNNEI. CDR3 size: 13 residues. Trimming removed 8 bases from V and 8 bases from J; junction bases left unmatched: 4. The CDR3 DNA reads TGTGCCAGCGGGGACAGGGGGAGGGAAAAACTGTTTTTT. It codes for CASGDRGREKLFF. Full variable domain (missing parts from reference TRBV2 and TRBJ1-4): EPEVTQTPSHQVTQMGQEVILRCVPISNHLYFYWYRQILGQKVEFLVSFYNNEISEKSEIFDDQFSVERPDGSNFTLKIRSTKLEDSAMYFCASGDRGREKLFFGSGTQLSVL.

This clone was detected only a few times. The V call is TRBV18, the J call TRBJ1-6; D is unclear. V gave up 4 bases and J gave up 7 bases, with 8 bases separating them. CDR1 and CDR2 (germline): KGHSH, LQKENI. CDR3 length: 13 residues. CDR3 region: CASSQARNSPLHF. The CDR3 region has the DNA TGTGCCAGCTCACAAGCGAGGAATTCACCCCTCCACTTT.

The chain uses TRBV7-2 and TRBJ2-7; 15 positions agree with TRBD2. V was clipped by 5 bases and J by 4 bases; unmatched bases: 6. Germline lookup yields CDR1 SGHTA and CDR2 FQGNSA. The CDR3 contains 16 residues. The CDR3 region is CASSLGLAGGQYEQYF. The CDR3 DNA sequence: TGTGCCAGCAGCCTAGGACTAGCGGGGGGGCAATACGAGCAGTACTTC. The variable domain in full, with the rest retrieved from reference TRBV7-2 and TRBJ2-7, is GAGVSQSPSNKVTEKGKDVELRCDPISGHTALYWYRQSLGQGLEFLIYFQGNSAPDKSGLPSDRFSAERTGGSVSTLTIQRTQQEDSAVYLCASSLGLAGGQYEQYFGPGTRLTVT.

The DNA of the CDR3 is TGTGCCAGCAGCTTAAGGACTAGCGGGAGCCCAGAGACCCAGTACTTC. Protein product: CASSLRTSGSPETQYF. The chain links TRBV13 to TRBJ2-5; 13 bases agree with TRBD2. Germline V gives CDR1 PRHDT, CDR2 FYEKMQ (reference sequence). The CDR3 runs 16 residues. J lost 4 bases, V lost 2 bases, and 4 bases had no gene match.

This clone was seen more than once but under ten times. V usage is TRBV6-5 and J usage is TRBJ1-6; D unresolved. V was cut by 5 bases and J by 9 bases, with 14 bases left in between. The V gene's germline CDR1 is MNHEY and CDR2 SVGAGI. CDR3 size: 14 residues. In nucleotides, the CDR3 is TGTGCCAGCAGTCCCCACCAGGAGGTTTCACCCCTCCACTTT. This translates into CASSPHQEVSPLHF.

V is TRBV10-3 and J is TRBJ1-6; 7 bases align to TRBD1. The trim removed 2 bases at V and 4 bases at J, leaving 5 bases unmatched. Germline V lookup: CDR1 ENHRY, CDR2 SYGVKD. The CDR3 has 16 amino acids. The CDR3 DNA reads TGTGCCATCAGTGAGAACCCGGGACAGTATAATTCACCCCTCCACTTT. Translation gives CAISENPGQYNSPLHF.

J is TRBJ2-7 and V is TRBV28; D is unclear. This CDR3 has 14 residues. Germline V gene sequence: CDR1 MDHEN, CDR2 SYDVKM. Trimming removed 7 bases from V and 2 bases from J, with 15 bases in between. The chain's CDR3 is CASTRKFRPYEQYF. Written as DNA, the CDR3 is TGTGCCAGCACTAGGAAATTTCGCCCCTACGAGCAGTACTTC.

The chain links TRBV19 to TRBJ2-7; a possible D gene is TRBD1 (9 bases). The CDR3 runs to 15 residues. The ends were cut back, 3 bases at V and 2 bases at J, with 14 bases in the middle. Per germline, CDR1 LNHDA and CDR2 SQIVND (reference sequence). In DNA, the CDR3 is TGTGCCAGTAGTATCGGGGGGGACAGGGCCTACGAGCAGTACTTC. Its protein is CASSIGGDRAYEQYF. The variable domain in full, completed from reference TRBV19 and TRBJ2-7, reads DGGITQSPKYLFRKEGQNVTLSCEQNLNHDAMYWYRQDPGQGLRLIYYSQIVNDFQKGDIAEGYSVSREKKESFPLTVTSAQKNPTAFYLCASSIGGDRAYEQYFGPGTRLTVT.

J is TRBJ2-2 and V is TRBV19, with TRBD1 matching 8 bases. This CDR3 spans 15 amino acids. CDR1 LNHDA and CDR2 SQIVND come from the germline V gene (reference sequence). After removal of 6 bases from V and 5 bases from J, the junction contained 8 bases not matched to a gene. The CDR3 DNA follows: TGTGCCAGTAGGACAGGGGACCTAAGAACCGGGGAGCTGTTTTTT. Translated: CASRTGDLRTGELFF. Together with reference TRBV19 and TRBJ2-2, the CDR3 gives the full variable domain: DGGITQSPKYLFRKEGQNVTLSCEQNLNHDAMYWYRQDPGQGLRLIYYSQIVNDFQKGDIAEGYSVSREKKESFPLTVTSAQKNPTAFYLCASRTGDLRTGELFFGEGSRLTVL.

This chain joins TRBV5-1 and TRBJ2-7; 10 bases are a match to TRBD1. The CDR3 extends over 15 amino acids. The J segment lost 5 bases and the V segment lost 3 bases, leaving 8 bases of the junction unmatched. Germline lookup yields CDR1 SGHRS and CDR2 YFSETQ. The CDR3 DNA sequence: TGCGCCAGCAGCTCGTGGGACAGGGGCTACCACGAGCAGTACTTC. Its protein product is CASSSWDRGYHEQYF.

The chain joins TRBV7-2 to TRBJ2-2; 9 bases map to TRBD1. V gave up 1 base and J gave up 4 bases; unmatched junction bases: 4. The CDR3 has 16 residues. Germline CDR1 is SGHTA and CDR2 is FQGNSA. CDR3 sequence (DNA): TGTGCCAGCAGCTTAGTTTGGACAGGGGCCACCGGGGAGCTGTTTTTT. Its protein product is CASSLVWTGATGELFF.

The rearrangement joins TRBV6-5 to TRBJ1-1, with D unresolved. This CDR3 region has 13 residues. Per the germline V gene, CDR1 is MNHEY and CDR2 is SVGAGI. The germline V and J ends were trimmed by 2 bases and 3 bases, with 7 bases remaining between them. CDR3 amino acids: CASSYQVDTEAFF. The CDR3, as DNA: TGTGCCAGCAGTTACCAGGTGGACACTGAAGCTTTCTTT.

The chain carries TRBV5-1 and TRBJ1-1; 11 nucleotides match TRBD1. With 4 bases clipped from V and 4 bases from J, the junction kept 9 bases outside the gene matches. This CDR3 is built from 16 residues. Germline-derived CDR1 and CDR2 are SGHRS and YFSETQ. The CDR3 loop reads CASSRGTGGWGTEAFF. The CDR3 DNA is TGCGCCAGCAGCCGCGGGACAGGGGGTTGGGGCACTGAAGCTTTCTTT. The full variable domain, rest sourced from reference TRBV5-1 and TRBJ1-1, is KAGVTQTPRYLIKTRGQQVTLSCSPISGHRSVSWYQQTPGQGLQFLFEYFSETQRNKGNFPGRFSGRQFSNSRSEMNVSTLELGDSALYLCASSRGTGGWGTEAFFGQGTRLTVV.

The chain links TRBV4-2 to TRBJ2-4, with 9 bases aligning to TRBD2. Trimming cost V 5 bases and J 9 bases; bases outside gene matches: 8. Germline V gene data show CDR1 as LGHNA and CDR2 as YNFKEQ. The CDR3 consists of 14 residues. The CDR3, as DNA: TGTGCCAGCAGCGCGGGACTAGCTAGCACCATTCAGTACTTC. It translates to CASSAGLASTIQYF.

The chain employs TRBV6-4 and TRBJ1-1, with 7 bases identical to TRBD1. Trimming took 6 bases from V and 1 from J; bases not matched to a gene: 5. The CDR3 is 14 amino acids. The germline V gene has CDR1 MRHNA and CDR2 SNTAGT. The CDR3: CASRPGTANTEAFF. CDR3 sequence (DNA): TGTGCCAGCAGGCCCGGGACAGCGAACACTGAAGCTTTCTTT.

V is TRBV19 and J is TRBJ1-4; D not resolved. This CDR3 is built from 13 residues. Trimming left V 7 bases short and J 1 base short, with 7 bases between. The germline V gene has CDR1 LNHDA and CDR2 SQIVND (reference sequence). The DNA of the CDR3 is TGTGCCAGTACCCGAGAAACTAATGAAAAACTGTTTTTT. Encoded protein: CASTRETNEKLFF.

V gene TRBV27 combines with J gene TRBJ2-7, with a tentative D call TRBD1 (5 bases). The CDR3 is made up of 16 amino acids. Looked up from germline, CDR1 is MNHEY and CDR2 is SMNVEV (reference sequence). Trimming took 4 bases from V and 0 from J, leaving 16 bases between them. The CDR3 DNA follows: TGTGCCAGCAGTTATACCCCGCCAGGGATCTCCTACGAGCAGTACTTC. Translated: CASSYTPPGISYEQYF.

The J gene is TRBJ2-1, the V gene TRBV30; D is possibly TRBD2 (5 bases). Germline V gene data show CDR1 as GTSNPN and CDR2 as SVGIG (reference sequence). V shed 0 bases and J shed 4 bases, with 13 bases lying between them. This CDR3 has 15 amino acids. CDR3 coding DNA: TGTGCCTGGAGTGTACGAGCGGTAGATTACAATGAGCAGTTCTTC. The encoded protein is CAWSVRAVDYNEQFF.

This chain joins TRBV28 and TRBJ2-7; D possibly corresponds to TRBD1 (7 bases). The ends were cut back, 5 bases at V and 4 bases at J, with 21 bases in the middle. The CDR3 has 16 amino acids. Per the germline V gene, CDR1 is MDHEN and CDR2 is SYDVKM. The chain's CDR3 is CASSPQGEEAIYEQYF. In DNA, the CDR3 is TGTGCCAGCAGTCCCCAGGGGGAGGAGGCCATTTACGAGCAGTACTTC.